The sequence of this T cell receptor beta chain was determined in a study of OX40 agonist ivuxolimab in advanced cancers. Study in general: Three patients, one with hepatocellular carcinoma and two with cutaneous melanoma, achieved partial responses.

Trimming cost V 2 bases and J 0 bases, with 13 bases left between them. CDR1 and CDR2 from the germline V gene are LGHNA and YNFKEQ. The CDR3 length is 17 residues. The assay was immunoSEQ multiplex PCR, and TCRdb's table has in-frame clones only and misses some. This sample yields 15,000 to 25,000 clones, of which around two thirds are seen a single time; more than 9.5% belongs to the top ten. It was autoimmune disease history or systemic immunosuppression that excluded patients. On cycle 4 day 1 and cycle 7 day 1, as well as at baseline, blood was sampled. This TCR was sampled from an adult with an advanced solid tumor such as melanoma, head and neck, liver or kidney cancer. Source: CD4+ or CD8+ T cells sorted from blood, taken in a trial of the OX40 agonist ivuxolimab. The genes are TRBV4-2 and TRBJ1-4; D not certain. CDR3 loop: CASSQWIGLATNEKLFF. The CDR3, as DNA: TGTGCCAGCAGCCAATGGATAGGCCTTGCAACTAATGAAAAACTGTTTTTT.